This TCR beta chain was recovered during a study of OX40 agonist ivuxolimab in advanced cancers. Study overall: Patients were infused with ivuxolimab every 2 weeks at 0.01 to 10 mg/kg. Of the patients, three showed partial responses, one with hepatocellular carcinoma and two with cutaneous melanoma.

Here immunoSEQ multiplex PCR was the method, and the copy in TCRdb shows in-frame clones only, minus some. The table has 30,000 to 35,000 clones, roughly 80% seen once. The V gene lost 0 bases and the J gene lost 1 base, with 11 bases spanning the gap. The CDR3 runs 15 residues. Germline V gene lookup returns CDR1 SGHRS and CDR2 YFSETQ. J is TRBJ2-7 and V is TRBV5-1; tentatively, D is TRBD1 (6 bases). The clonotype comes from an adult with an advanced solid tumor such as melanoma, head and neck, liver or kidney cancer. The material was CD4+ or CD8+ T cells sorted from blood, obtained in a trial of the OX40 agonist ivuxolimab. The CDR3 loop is CASSLDRAGSYEQYF. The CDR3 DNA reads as TGCGCCAGCAGCTTGGACAGGGCCGGTTCCTACGAGCAGTACTTC.